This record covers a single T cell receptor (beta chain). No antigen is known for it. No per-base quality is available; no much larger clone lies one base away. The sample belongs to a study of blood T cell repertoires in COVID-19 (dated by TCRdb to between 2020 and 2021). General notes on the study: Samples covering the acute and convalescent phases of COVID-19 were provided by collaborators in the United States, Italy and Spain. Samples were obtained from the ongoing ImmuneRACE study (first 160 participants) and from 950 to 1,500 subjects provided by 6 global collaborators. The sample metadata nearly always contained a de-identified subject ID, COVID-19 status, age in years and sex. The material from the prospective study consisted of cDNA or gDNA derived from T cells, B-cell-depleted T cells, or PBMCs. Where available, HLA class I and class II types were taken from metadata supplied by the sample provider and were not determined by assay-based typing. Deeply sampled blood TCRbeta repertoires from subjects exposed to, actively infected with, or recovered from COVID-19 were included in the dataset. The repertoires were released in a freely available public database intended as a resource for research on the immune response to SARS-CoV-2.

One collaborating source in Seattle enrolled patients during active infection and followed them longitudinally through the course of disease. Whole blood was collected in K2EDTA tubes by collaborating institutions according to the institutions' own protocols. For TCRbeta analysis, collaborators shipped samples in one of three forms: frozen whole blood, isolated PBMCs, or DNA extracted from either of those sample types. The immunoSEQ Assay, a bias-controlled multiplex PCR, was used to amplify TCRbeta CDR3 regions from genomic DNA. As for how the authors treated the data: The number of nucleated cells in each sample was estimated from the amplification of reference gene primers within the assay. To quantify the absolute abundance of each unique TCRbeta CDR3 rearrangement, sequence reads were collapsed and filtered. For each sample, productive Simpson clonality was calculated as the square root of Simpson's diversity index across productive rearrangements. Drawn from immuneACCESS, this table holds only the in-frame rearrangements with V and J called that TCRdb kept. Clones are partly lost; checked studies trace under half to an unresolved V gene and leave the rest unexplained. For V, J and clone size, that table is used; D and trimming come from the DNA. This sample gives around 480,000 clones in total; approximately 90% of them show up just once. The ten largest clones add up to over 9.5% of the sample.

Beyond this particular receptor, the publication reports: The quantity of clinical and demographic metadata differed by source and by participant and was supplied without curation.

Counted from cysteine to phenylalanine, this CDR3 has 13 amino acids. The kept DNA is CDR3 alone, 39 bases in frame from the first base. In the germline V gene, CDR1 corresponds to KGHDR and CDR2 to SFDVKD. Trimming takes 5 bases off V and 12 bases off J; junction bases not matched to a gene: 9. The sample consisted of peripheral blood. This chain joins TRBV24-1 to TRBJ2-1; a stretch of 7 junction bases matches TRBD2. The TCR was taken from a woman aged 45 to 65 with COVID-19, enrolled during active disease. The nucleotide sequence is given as TGTGCCACCAGTGGGGGCAGCGGGGTGGTGCAGTTCTTC. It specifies CATSGGSGVVQFF.